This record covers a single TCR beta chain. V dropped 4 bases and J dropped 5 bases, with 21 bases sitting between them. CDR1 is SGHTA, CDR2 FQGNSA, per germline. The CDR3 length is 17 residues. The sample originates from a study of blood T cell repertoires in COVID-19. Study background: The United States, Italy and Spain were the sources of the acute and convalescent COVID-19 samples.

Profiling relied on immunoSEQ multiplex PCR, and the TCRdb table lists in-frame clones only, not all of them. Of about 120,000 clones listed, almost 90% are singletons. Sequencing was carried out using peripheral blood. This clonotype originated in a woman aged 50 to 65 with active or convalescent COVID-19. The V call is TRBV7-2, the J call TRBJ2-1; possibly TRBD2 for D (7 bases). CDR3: CASSSRGRGALHNEQFF. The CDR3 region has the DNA TGTGCCAGCAGCTCCAGAGGTCGGGGGGCTCTTCACAATGAGCAGTTCTTC.